This entry is about one TCR beta chain. Patients from Seattle were sampled longitudinally, starting during active infection. CDR3 size: 17 residues. Germline CDR1 is SGHTA and CDR2 is FQGTGA. V was trimmed by 2 bases and J by 1 base, leaving 17 bases between them. This entry belongs to a study of blood T cell repertoires in COVID-19. The data were produced by immunoSEQ multiplex PCR, yet TCRdb's version contains in-frame clones alone and is incomplete. The table has about 170,000 clones, about 85% seen once. The sequenced sample was peripheral blood. The receptor was isolated from a woman in her seventies with COVID-19, enrolled during active disease. The V and J genes are TRBV7-3 and TRBJ1-1; no clear D. Here the CDR3 DNA reads TGTGCCAGCAGCTTAGCTGGGATTGCGGGGTGGAACACTGAAGCTTTCTTT. Translation gives CASSLAGIAGWNTEAFF.